This T cell receptor (beta chain) was sequenced for a study of blood T cell repertoires in COVID-19. Profiled with immunoSEQ multiplex PCR; TCRdb holds only in-frame clones, not every one. The profile covers more than 250,000 clones, with roughly 85% appearing a single time and around 5.5% taken by the ten largest. The CDR3 has 15 amino acids. V lost 4 bases and J 2 bases, leaving 16 bases between the germline ends. The germline CDR1 and CDR2 sequences are SQVTM and ANQGSEA. The TCR sequence derives from a man in his fifties with active or convalescent COVID-19. The sequencing input was peripheral blood. The chain employs TRBV29-1 and TRBJ2-3, with D maybe TRBD1 (5 bases). The CDR3 DNA follows: TGCAGCGTTGCTGGTCGGCCAGGGCTCACAGATACGCAGTATTTT. It specifies CSVAGRPGLTDTQYF.